Shown below are 4 T cell receptor beta chains from a single sample sequenced in a study of T cell repertoires in cytomegalovirus infection. TCRdb reprocessed the reads with MiXCR, giving one entry per CDR3 protein. Of more than 85,000 distinct CDR3 sequences in the sample, less than 25% are singletons; the top ten hold 39%. Sequencing was carried out using CD8+ T cells from PBMCs. These receptors were collected from a human donor in good health (CMV status not recorded). Some clones in this sample may be carry-over from other donors' samples.

V and J are TRBV9 and TRBJ1-1; D is possibly TRBD1 (5 bases). V lost 0 bases and J lost 1, with 7 bases in between. The length of the CDR3 is 14 residues. Germline CDR1 is SGDLS and CDR2 is YYNGEE. The CDR3: CASSVGQGNTEAFF. The CDR3 nucleotides read TGTGCCAGCAGCGTAGGTCAGGGGAACACTGAAGCTTTCTTT.

This clonotype was seen more than once but under ten times. The V call is TRBV5-6, the J call TRBJ1-2; TRBD1 matches 9 bases. This CDR3 spans 13 amino acids. V gave up 4 bases and J gave up 8 bases; unmatched junction bases: 6. Germline V gene lookup returns CDR1 SGHDT and CDR2 YYEEEE. This CDR3 reads CASSLGTGWGYTF. CDR3 bases: TGTGCCAGCAGCCTGGGGACAGGGTGGGGCTACACCTTC.

This clonotype occurred many times. V is TRBV7-2 and J is TRBJ1-3; D is unclear. The V gene lost 2 bases and the J gene lost 0 bases, with 17 bases spanning the gap. Per the germline V gene, CDR1 is SGHTA and CDR2 is FQGNSA. The CDR3 length is 18 residues. For the CDR3, the DNA is TGTGCCAGCAGCTTATTTACACGAATTCTTCACTCTGGAAACACCATATATTTT. Translated, it gives CASSLFTRILHSGNTIYF.

The V call is TRBV27, the J call TRBJ2-7; D may match TRBD1 or TRBD2 (6 bases each). CDR3 size: 14 residues. Trimming shortened V by 3 bases and J by 2 bases, and 11 bases separated the two germline ends. CDR1 MNHEY and CDR2 SMNVEV come from the germline V gene (reference sequence). The CDR3 loop is CASSLSRGPYEQYF. Written as DNA, the CDR3 is TGTGCCAGCAGTTTGTCCCGGGGGCCCTACGAGCAGTACTTC.